This is a list of T cell receptor beta chains from one sample in a study of blood T cell repertoires in COVID-19. The method was immunoSEQ multiplex PCR; TCRdb's version includes in-frame clones alone and lacks a portion of them. The data hold 250,000 to 350,000 clones, with about nine tenths observed a single time. The sample comprised peripheral blood. All receptors come from a woman younger than 45 who had recovered from COVID-19. Each CDR3 is given with its conserved first and last residue. The D gene is left open where the match is weak. Clone size, where shown, is once, few, many, or a class for clones that have expanded.

v_gene,d_gene,abundance,j_gene,CDR3nt,CDR3aa
TRBV3-1/TRBV3-2,.,.,TRBJ1-1,TGTGCCAGCAGCCGCAGGGAAGGGGCTGAAGCTTTCTTT,CASSRREGAEAFF
TRBV6-5,.,.,TRBJ1-1,TGTGCCAGCAGTCCTGGTTGGGGGGGGAACACTGAAGCTTTCTTT,CASSPGWGGNTEAFF
TRBV19,.,.,TRBJ2-5,TGTGCCAGTAGTCCCCGAAGGAGCGAACAAGAGACCCAGTACTTC,CASSPRRSEQETQYF
TRBV19,.,once,TRBJ1-5,TGTGCCAGTAGTATACGTTCGGGGCCCCAGCATTTT,CASSIRSGPQHF
TRBV4-2,.,.,TRBJ2-3,TGTGCCAGCAGCCAAGACGAAGGACAAAATAAGTATTTT,CASSQDEGQNKYF
TRBV5-8,.,once,TRBJ2-7,TGTGCCAGCAGCTTCTCTCAGGTGCAGACCTACGAGCAGTACTTC,CASSFSQVQTYEQYF
TRBV29-1,.,.,TRBJ2-1,TGCAGCGCGGGAGCTTACAATGAGCAGTTCTTC,CSAGAYNEQFF
TRBV5-1,.,.,TRBJ1-5,TGCGCCAGCAGCTCCGGGGAGATAGGGAATCAGCCCCAGCATTTT,CASSSGEIGNQPQHF
TRBV19,.,few,TRBJ1-4,TGTGCCAGTAGTCCCGAAGATGTATTATTAGCAACTAATGAAAAACTGTTTTTT,CASSPEDVLLATNEKLFF
TRBV6-2/TRBV6-3,.,.,TRBJ1-2,TGTGCCAGCAGTTACCACAGCTATGGCTACACCTTC,CASSYHSYGYTF
TRBV28,TRBD1,.,TRBJ1-1,TGTGCCAGCAGTTCAGGGGGCACTGAAGCTTTCTTT,CASSSGGTEAFF
TRBV6-1,TRBD2,.,TRBJ2-7,TGTGCCAGCAGTGAGAGACTAGCGGGGTCCTACGAGCAGTACTTC,CASSERLAGSYEQYF
TRBV7-3,.,once,TRBJ1-1,TGTGCCAGCAGCTTAGGCAGGATGAACACTGAAGCTTTCTTT,CASSLGRMNTEAFF
TRBV28,.,.,TRBJ2-3,TGTGCCAGCAGTTTAGTCGTTAGCACAGATACGCAGTATTTT,CASSLVVSTDTQYF
TRBV7-8,TRBD2,.,TRBJ2-5,TGTGCCAGCAGCTTAGGCCCGTCGGGGGGGCAAGAGACCCAGTACTTC,CASSLGPSGGQETQYF
TRBV25-1,TRBD1,.,TRBJ1-1,TGTGCCAGCAGTGTTAACCAGGGGGTTGTAGTCACTGAAGCTTTCTTT,CASSVNQGVVVTEAFF